These 3 T cell receptor beta chains came from one sample sequenced in a study of OX40 agonist ivuxolimab in advanced cancers. Sequenced by immunoSEQ multiplex PCR; TCRdb stores in-frame clones only, minus some. The data contain more than 20,000 clones, more than 75% of them seen just once; the ten biggest clones take up approximately 35%. The sample in question was CD4+ or CD8+ T cells sorted from blood, obtained in a trial of the OX40 agonist ivuxolimab. Every receptor here comes from an adult with an advanced solid tumor such as melanoma, head and neck, liver or kidney cancer.

The J gene is TRBJ2-1, the V gene TRBV19, with 8 bases aligning to TRBD2. Germline V gives CDR1 LNHDA, CDR2 SQIVND (reference sequence). The CDR3 is 17 amino acids. V shed 0 bases and J 4 bases; nucleotides not matched to a gene: 8. The CDR3 loop is CASSIDRAGVGYNEQFF. The CDR3, as DNA: TGTGCCAGTAGTATAGATCGAGCGGGAGTAGGTTACAATGAGCAGTTCTTC.

This clone was seen once. The rearrangement uses TRBV25-1 and TRBJ2-5; maybe TRBD2 (7 bases). Gene TRBJ2-7 matches the end of the DNA better, so the J call may be wrong. In germline, CDR1 is MGHDK, CDR2 SYGVNS. The CDR3 extends over 15 amino acids. The CDR3: CASSLWGGSSYEQYF. The DNA for the CDR3 is TGTGCCAGCAGTCTTTGGGGGGGCAGCTCCTACGAGCAGTACTTC.

V gene TRBV6-6 combines with J gene TRBJ2-1, with 12 bases that match TRBD2. The V gene's germline CDR1 is MNHNY and CDR2 SVGAGI (reference sequence). The V gene end was trimmed by 1 base and the J gene end by 9 bases; junction bases not matched to a gene: 4. The CDR3 consists of 15 residues. This CDR3 is CASSYLGLAGFEQFF. The CDR3 DNA follows: TGTGCCAGCAGTTACTTAGGACTAGCGGGATTTGAGCAGTTCTTC.